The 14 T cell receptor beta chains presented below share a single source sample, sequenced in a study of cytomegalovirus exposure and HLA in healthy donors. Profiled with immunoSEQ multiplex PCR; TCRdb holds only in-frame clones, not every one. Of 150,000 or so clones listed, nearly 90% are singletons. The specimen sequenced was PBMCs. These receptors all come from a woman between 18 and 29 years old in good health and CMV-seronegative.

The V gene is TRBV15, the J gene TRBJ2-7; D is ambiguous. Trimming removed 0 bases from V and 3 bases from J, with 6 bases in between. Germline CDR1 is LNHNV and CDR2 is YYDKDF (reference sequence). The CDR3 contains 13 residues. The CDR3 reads CATSRDPDYEQYF. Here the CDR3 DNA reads TGTGCCACCAGCAGAGATCCAGACTACGAGCAGTACTTC.

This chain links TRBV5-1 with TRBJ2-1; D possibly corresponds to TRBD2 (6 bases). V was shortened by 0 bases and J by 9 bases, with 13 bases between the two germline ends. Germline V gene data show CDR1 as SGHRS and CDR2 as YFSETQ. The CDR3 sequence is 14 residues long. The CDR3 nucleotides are TGCGCCAGCAGCTTGGCCGCGGAGGGTGGTGAGCAGTTCTTC. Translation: CASSLAAEGGEQFF.

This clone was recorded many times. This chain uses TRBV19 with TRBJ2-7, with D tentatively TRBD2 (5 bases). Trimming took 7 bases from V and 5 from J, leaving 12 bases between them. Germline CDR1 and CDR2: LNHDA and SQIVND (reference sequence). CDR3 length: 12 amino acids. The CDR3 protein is CASTLLGHEQYF. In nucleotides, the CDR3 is TGTGCCAGTACCCTACTAGGCCACGAGCAGTACTTC. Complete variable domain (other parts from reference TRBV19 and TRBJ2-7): DGGITQSPKYLFRKEGQNVTLSCEQNLNHDAMYWYRQDPGQGLRLIYYSQIVNDFQKGDIAEGYSVSREKKESFPLTVTSAQKNPTAFYLCASTLLGHEQYFGPGTRLTVT.

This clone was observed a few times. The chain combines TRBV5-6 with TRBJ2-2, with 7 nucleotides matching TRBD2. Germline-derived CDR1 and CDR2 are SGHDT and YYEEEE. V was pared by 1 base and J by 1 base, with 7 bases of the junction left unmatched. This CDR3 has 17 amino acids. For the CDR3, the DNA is TGTGCCAGCAGCTTGTTTGGGGCTAGCGGGAACACCGGGGAGCTGTTTTTT. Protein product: CASSLFGASGNTGELFF.

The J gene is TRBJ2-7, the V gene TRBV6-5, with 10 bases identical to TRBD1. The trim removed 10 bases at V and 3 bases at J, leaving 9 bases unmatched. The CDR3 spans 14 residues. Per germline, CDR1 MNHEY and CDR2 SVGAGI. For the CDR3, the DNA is TGTGCCATCCGGGGACAGGGGAAGAACTACGAGCAGTACTTC. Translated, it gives CAIRGQGKNYEQYF.

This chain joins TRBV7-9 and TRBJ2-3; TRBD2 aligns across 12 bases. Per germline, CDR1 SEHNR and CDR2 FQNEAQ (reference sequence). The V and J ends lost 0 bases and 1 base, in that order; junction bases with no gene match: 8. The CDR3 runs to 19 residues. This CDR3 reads CASSLALLAGGPRTDTQYF. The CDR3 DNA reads TGTGCCAGCAGCTTAGCGCTTCTAGCGGGGGGGCCCCGCACAGATACGCAGTATTTT.

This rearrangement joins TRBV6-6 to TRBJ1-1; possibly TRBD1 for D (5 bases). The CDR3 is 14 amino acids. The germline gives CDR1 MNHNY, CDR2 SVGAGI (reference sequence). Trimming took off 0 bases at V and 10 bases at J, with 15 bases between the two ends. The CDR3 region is CASSYSRESGRAFF. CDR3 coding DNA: TGTGCCAGCAGTTACTCAAGAGAATCAGGGCGAGCTTTCTTT.

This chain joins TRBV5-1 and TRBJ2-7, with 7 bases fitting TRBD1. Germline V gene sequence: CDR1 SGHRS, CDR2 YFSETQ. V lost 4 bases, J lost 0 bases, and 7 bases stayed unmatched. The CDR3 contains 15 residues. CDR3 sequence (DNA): TGCGCCAGCAGCCCAGTGACAGGGAGCTCCTACGAGCAGTACTTC. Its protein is CASSPVTGSSYEQYF.

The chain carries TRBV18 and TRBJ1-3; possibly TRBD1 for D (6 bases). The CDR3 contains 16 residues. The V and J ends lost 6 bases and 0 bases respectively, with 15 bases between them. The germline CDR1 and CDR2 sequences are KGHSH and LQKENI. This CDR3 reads CASSPQGLDSGNTIYF. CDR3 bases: TGTGCCAGCTCCCCCCAGGGGCTCGACTCTGGAAACACCATATATTTT.

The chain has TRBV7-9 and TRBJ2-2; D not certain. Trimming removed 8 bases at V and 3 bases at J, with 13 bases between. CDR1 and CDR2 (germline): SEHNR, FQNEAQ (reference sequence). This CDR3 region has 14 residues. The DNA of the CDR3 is TGTGCCAGCGGGCGTATGGGTTACACCGGGGAGCTGTTTTTT. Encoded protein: CASGRMGYTGELFF.

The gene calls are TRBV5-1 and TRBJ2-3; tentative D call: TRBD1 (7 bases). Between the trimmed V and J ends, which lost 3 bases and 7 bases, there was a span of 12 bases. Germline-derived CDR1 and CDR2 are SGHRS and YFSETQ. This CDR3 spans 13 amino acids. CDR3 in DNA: TGCGCCAGCAGCTCCCAGGGGGGCAATACGCAGTATTTT. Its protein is CASSSQGGNTQYF.

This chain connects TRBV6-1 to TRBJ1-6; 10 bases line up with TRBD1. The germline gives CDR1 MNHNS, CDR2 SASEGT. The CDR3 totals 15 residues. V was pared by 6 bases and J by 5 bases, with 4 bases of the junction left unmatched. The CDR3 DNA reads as TGTGCCAGCAGCAGGGACAGGGGAAATAATTCACCCCTCCACTTT. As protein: CASSRDRGNNSPLHF.

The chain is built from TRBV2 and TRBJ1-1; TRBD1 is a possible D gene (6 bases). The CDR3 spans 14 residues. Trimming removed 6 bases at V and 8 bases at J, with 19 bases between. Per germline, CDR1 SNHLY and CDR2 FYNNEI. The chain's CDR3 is CASSLSTSDSEAFF. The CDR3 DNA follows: TGTGCCAGCAGCCTTTCGACCTCGGACAGCGAAGCTTTCTTT.

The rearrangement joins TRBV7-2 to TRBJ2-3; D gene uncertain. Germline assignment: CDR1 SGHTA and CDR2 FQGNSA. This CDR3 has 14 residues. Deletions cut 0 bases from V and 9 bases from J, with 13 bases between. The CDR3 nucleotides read TGTGCCAGCAGCTTAGCGGTTTCCAGTGTCACGCAGTATTTT. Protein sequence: CASSLAVSSVTQYF. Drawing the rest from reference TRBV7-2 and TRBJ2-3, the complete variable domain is GAGVSQSPSNKVTEKGKDVELRCDPISGHTALYWYRQSLGQGLEFLIYFQGNSAPDKSGLPSDRFSAERTGGSVSTLTIQRTQQEDSAVYLCASSLAVSSVTQYFGPGTRLTVL.